The rows below give T cell receptor beta chains drawn from one sample of a study of PD-1 blockade in classical Hodgkin lymphoma. This table comes from immunoSEQ multiplex PCR, and its TCRdb copy is limited to in-frame clones, with some not included. The sample shows about 30,000 clones, 80% to 90% of them seen only once. The specimen comprised CD4+ T cells from blood, sampled before the fourth cycle of nivolumab. These receptors were obtained from a human donor with classical Hodgkin lymphoma. Both conserved end residues are part of each CDR3. Fields, in order: J gene, clone size, V gene, D gene, CDR3 length, CDR3 DNA, CDR3 protein. A D gene is named only where the DNA matches it firmly. Only some rows state a clone size, as once, few, many or a class for expanded clones.

J gene: TRBJ2-3; clone size: NA; V gene: TRBV15; D gene: NA; CDR3 length: 15; CDR3 DNA: TGTGCCACCAGCAGAGAGACGTCCCTGGCAGATACGCAGTATTTT; CDR3 protein: CATSRETSLADTQYF
J gene: TRBJ1-2; clone size: NA; V gene: TRBV6-6; D gene: NA; CDR3 length: 15; CDR3 DNA: TGTGCCAGCAGTTACACCGAAGGAGGAGACTATGGCTACACCTTC; CDR3 protein: CASSYTEGGDYGYTF
J gene: TRBJ2-5; clone size: NA; V gene: TRBV10-1; D gene: TRBD2; CDR3 length: 14; CDR3 DNA: TGCGCCAGCAGTGAATTCGCCAAGCGGGGGGACCAGTACTTC; CDR3 protein: CASSEFAKRGDQYF
J gene: TRBJ1-1; clone size: few; V gene: TRBV30; D gene: NA; CDR3 length: 11; CDR3 DNA: TGTGCCTGGAGTCCTACCCGAGAAGCTTTCTTT; CDR3 protein: CAWSPTREAFF
J gene: TRBJ1-3; clone size: NA; V gene: TRBV30; D gene: NA; CDR3 length: 16; CDR3 DNA: TGTGCCTGGAGTGTAGCGCCTTCCGCGGGGGGAAACACCATATATTTT; CDR3 protein: CAWSVAPSAGGNTIYF
J gene: TRBJ1-6; clone size: NA; V gene: TRBV5-1; D gene: TRBD1; CDR3 length: 16; CDR3 DNA: TGCGCCAGCAGCTTAGACAGGGGGATTAATAATTCACCCCTCCACTTT; CDR3 protein: CASSLDRGINNSPLHF
J gene: TRBJ2-1; clone size: NA; V gene: TRBV7-9; D gene: NA; CDR3 length: 15; CDR3 DNA: TGTGCCAGCAGCTTAGGGTCGACAGGTATCAATGAGCAGTTCTTC; CDR3 protein: CASSLGSTGINEQFF
J gene: TRBJ1-1; clone size: NA; V gene: TRBV25-1; D gene: NA; CDR3 length: 12; CDR3 DNA: TGTGCCAGCAGTGAATCCATGGGAGAAGCTTTCTTT; CDR3 protein: CASSESMGEAFF
J gene: TRBJ2-7; clone size: NA; V gene: TRBV9; D gene: NA; CDR3 length: 13; CDR3 DNA: TGTGCCAGCAGCGAGGGGCTCTCCTACGAGCAGTACTTC; CDR3 protein: CASSEGLSYEQYF
J gene: TRBJ1-1; clone size: NA; V gene: TRBV7-9; D gene: NA; CDR3 length: 15; CDR3 DNA: TGTGCCAGCAGCTCATGGACAGACGAGCGACTCGGAGCTTTCTTT; CDR3 protein: CASSSWTDERLGAFF
J gene: TRBJ1-2; clone size: few; V gene: TRBV6-1; D gene: NA; CDR3 length: 13; CDR3 DNA: TGTGCCAGCAAGGCGGTGGGGGCCTATGGCTACACCTTC; CDR3 protein: CASKAVGAYGYTF
J gene: TRBJ2-3; clone size: NA; V gene: TRBV28; D gene: NA; CDR3 length: 15; CDR3 DNA: TGTGCCAGCAGTACCCTGACGGGGGCGTTCGGTACGCAGTATTTT; CDR3 protein: CASSTLTGAFGTQYF
J gene: TRBJ1-3; clone size: once; V gene: TRBV5-1; D gene: NA; CDR3 length: 16; CDR3 DNA: TGCGCCAGCAGCCCGCAGGGTACCGATTCTGGAAACACCATATATTTT; CDR3 protein: CASSPQGTDSGNTIYF
J gene: TRBJ1-3; clone size: NA; V gene: TRBV30; D gene: NA; CDR3 length: 14; CDR3 DNA: TGTGCCTGGAGTCGGGGACACCTCGGAAACACCATATATTTT; CDR3 protein: CAWSRGHLGNTIYF
J gene: TRBJ1-3; clone size: few; V gene: TRBV15; D gene: TRBD1; CDR3 length: 15; CDR3 DNA: TGTGCCACCAGCGACAGGGGTCGCTCTGGAAACACCATATATTTT; CDR3 protein: CATSDRGRSGNTIYF
J gene: TRBJ2-4; clone size: NA; V gene: TRBV19; D gene: NA; CDR3 length: 15; CDR3 DNA: TGTGCCAGTAGTGTTCGCTTTCCCTCCAAAAACATTCAGTACTTC; CDR3 protein: CASSVRFPSKNIQYF
J gene: TRBJ1-5; clone size: NA; V gene: TRBV6-1; D gene: NA; CDR3 length: 14; CDR3 DNA: TGTGCCAGCGTTCCGCGGGGCTCTGATCAGCCCCAGCATTTT; CDR3 protein: CASVPRGSDQPQHF
J gene: TRBJ1-4; clone size: NA; V gene: TRBV6-6; D gene: NA; CDR3 length: 15; CDR3 DNA: TGTGCCAGCACCGCAAACAGCGCAACTAATGAAAAACTGTTTTTT; CDR3 protein: CASTANSATNEKLFF
J gene: TRBJ1-5; clone size: NA; V gene: TRBV6-1; D gene: TRBD1; CDR3 length: 15; CDR3 DNA: TGTGCCAGCAGTCGAACAGGGGTGAGCAATCAGCCCCAGCATTTT; CDR3 protein: CASSRTGVSNQPQHF
J gene: TRBJ1-6; clone size: once; V gene: TRBV28; D gene: NA; CDR3 length: 14; CDR3 DNA: TGTGCCAGCAGTTTAATAGTTTTGAATTCACCCCTCCACTTT; CDR3 protein: CASSLIVLNSPLHF
J gene: TRBJ2-3; clone size: NA; V gene: TRBV18; D gene: NA; CDR3 length: 17; CDR3 DNA: TGTGCCAGCTCACCATCAGGTTTGGCAGCTAGCACAGATACGCAGTATTTT; CDR3 protein: CASSPSGLAASTDTQYF
J gene: TRBJ2-6; clone size: NA; V gene: TRBV9; D gene: NA; CDR3 length: 14; CDR3 DNA: TGTGCCAGCAGCGCCTTAGCTGGGGCCAACGTCCTGACTTTC; CDR3 protein: CASSALAGANVLTF